The text below deals with one TCR beta chain. This clone showed up just a few times. It has no known antigen specificity. There are no base qualities to consult, and no much larger clone falls within one base. These data originate in a study of cytomegalovirus exposure and HLA in healthy donors (dated by TCRdb to the late 2010s). Study-wide context: An earlier analysis of 587 of the donors reported 276 Gb of sequence data and 95 million to 140 million unique TCR beta sequences obtained from about 179 million T cells. Alongside the repertoire data, information on donor age, sex, ethnicity and CMV serostatus was compiled. The later analysis used no new phenotypic data to find candidate immune exposures, relying instead on TCR beta sequences and their occurrence across donors. All discovery cohort repertoires had been generated using a single sequencing platform. Among a few hundred genotyped donors of the cohort, an average of about 240,000 unique TCR beta nucleotide sequences were sequenced per donor, roughly 20% of them non-productive. The study combined high-throughput TCR immunosequencing, statistical association of individual TCRs with disease status, and machine learning to predict cytomegalovirus infection status. Class I and class II HLA loci were covered by the typing at four-digit resolution. The study profiled the T cell repertoires of more than 500 subjects by immunosequencing and related them to cytomegalovirus serostatus. Of the roughly 400 genotyped donors, 81% fell in the genetic ancestry cluster associated with self-reported Caucasian donors. Roughly 5 DR-DQ haplotypes were handled as single units for association and clustering because linkage in the cohort was strong. In a later genetic analysis, genome-wide SNP genotypes for about three fifths of the roughly 670 donors were used, and that subset was treated as a discovery cohort. The study was designed to test whether signatures of past pathogen exposure could be identified by cataloging public T cell receptors. An early release covering 500 to 750 HLA-typed donors comprised approximately 300 gigabases of sequencing data and around 80 million unique TCR sequences. A later analysis re-examined previously published TCR beta repertoires from 610 or so donors and added high-resolution HLA genotyping to investigate patterns of TCR occurrence. In addition to the first cohort of 650 to 750 subjects, a separate validation cohort of 130 or so different subjects was used. An earlier analysis of 500 to 750 of the donors applied high-throughput TCR beta sequencing to assess whether each TCR beta V gene segment acted as functional or pseudogenic. The number of typed donors differed by locus: about 629-630 for A, B, C, DRB1 and DQB1; approximately 520 for DQA1; around 580 for DPA1; and roughly 470 for DPB1.

In total, approximately 690 healthy bone marrow donors made up the cohort. At the time of sampling, every cohort member was nominally healthy, though immune exposures that went unrecorded were likely present. The donor tested CMV seropositive and was one of the 289 seropositive cohort members. A peripheral blood sample was provided by each donor, and peripheral blood mononuclear cells were used for TCR beta sequencing. The Qiagen DNeasy Blood Extraction Kit was used to extract genomic DNA from the blood cell samples. Findings and caveats that apply to the study as a whole: Over 15 rarely observed V segments, including chromosome 9 orphons, were excluded from the earlier analysis of some 590 of the donors because counts were too low. Across donors, most TCR sequences were observed very rarely, whereas some public TCRs were present in many individuals. The 87-base-pair reads could not distinguish some IMGT-functional V segments, including TRBV6-2 and TRBV6-3, so those segments were excluded. Linkage disequilibrium might explain the correlated functional status among segregating V segments, but an unknown experimental factor could not be ruled out. A further reported finding was that TCR beta sequences accurately predicted the HLA-A and HLA-B alleles for most subjects in the first cohort. A few of the identified cytomegalovirus-associated TCR beta chains were confirmed in vitro to be specific for cytomegalovirus antigens. According to a later analysis, most CMV-associated TCR beta chains appeared to be HLA-restricted, and the HLA associations seemed to be driven largely by CMV exposure. When HLA alleles, especially DR and DQ, strongly co-occurred, TCR associations were difficult to assign to individual alleles. In the study, approximately 150 TCR beta chains were listed as associated with cytomegalovirus. A later genetic analysis reported fewer N-insertions in productive TCRs among donors in an Asian-associated ancestry cluster than the roughly 670-donor mean. In a later analysis, TCR association rates were found to vary across HLA loci, with the most associated TCRs seen for DRB1 alleles and the fewest for HLA-C alleles. The cohort was sequenced for TCR beta chains only, and without alpha or paired-chain data the features that could be detected were limited. Compared with equally common non-associated chains, HLA-associated TCR beta chains in a later analysis were more clonally expanded and had lower generation probabilities. Broadly in line with IMGT annotations, most TCR beta V segments showed up in productive rearrangements about 90% or about 30% of the time in an earlier analysis of several hundred of the donors. In a later analysis, several top co-occurrence clusters were reported to appear linked to parvovirus B19, influenza, CMV and Epstein-Barr virus. Because HLA typing was missing for some donors at each locus, association tests included only the typed subset. In both the original and validation cohorts, the classifier was reported to diagnose cytomegalovirus status with high specificity and sensitivity. Presence/absence analyses assumed roughly uniform sequencing depth across donors, an assumption that may not hold. According to the authors, the approach could potentially be generalized to other disease states and immunological phenotypes. A later analysis associated around 16,000 TCR beta sequences with specific HLA alleles at a false discovery rate of 0.05. In a later genetic analysis, a missense DCLRE1C variant was associated with V-gene and J-gene trimming of TCR beta chains, and the association was replicated in an independent cohort. The sequencing pipeline was judged likely to have produced a cluster of highly shared sequence variants as a technical artifact. The only immune exposure information available for the cohort was CMV serostatus.

The CDR3 has 15 amino acids, counting the end cysteine and phenylalanine. Solely the CDR3 DNA is kept, with 45 bases framed from the first base. Looking up the germline V gene (reference sequence) yields CDR1 MNHNY and CDR2 SVGAGI. V gives up 7 bases and J gives up 0 bases, and the segment between their germline ends measures 13 bases. Library prep was done by the immunoSEQ multiplex PCR assay. A mixture of 60 forward primers for TCR Vbeta segments and 13 reverse primers for TCR Jbeta segments was used in the multiplex PCR. Amplification of the CDR3 region of rearranged TCR beta genes was performed with a multiplex PCR assay on genomic DNA. The Illumina HiSeq System was used to sequence the amplified TCR beta libraries as 87-base-pair reads. In the paper's pipeline: In a later analysis, some 80 million unique TCR beta chains were counted across the approximately 670 repertoires, and about 10 million of these chains were shared by at least two donors. Raw reads were error-corrected and collapsed into unique sequences by a nearest-neighbor algorithm in which closely related sequences were merged to remove PCR and sequencing errors. Alignment of CDR3 sequences to IMGT reference sequences was used to assign V, D and J gene segments. For a sequence to be retained, a match of at least six nucleotides was required to both a V gene segment and a J gene segment. A rearrangement was called productive if the CDR3 had no stop codons and remained in frame with V and J, and every other rearrangement was called non-productive. Following IMGT convention, CDR3 was defined as the stretch from the second conserved V-encoded cysteine to the conserved J-encoded phenylalanine. The earlier analysis of 500 to 650 of the donors excluded any sequence lacking an unambiguous match to a single V gene segment. In an earlier analysis of roughly 600 of the donors, a V segment was called functional when productive rearrangements were above 56.7%, and segregating when the standard deviation between donors exceeded 5%. A statistical classification framework was developed to diagnose cytomegalovirus status using the catalog of TCR beta chain sequences. In a later analysis, TCR nucleotide sequences were compared against IMGT/GENE-DB human TR gene sequences so that V and J genes could be assigned. In a later analysis, CDR3 sequences and most-parsimonious VDJ recombination scenarios were assigned using the TCRdist pipeline. In a later analysis, each TCR beta chain was defined by its CDR3 amino acid sequence together with its V-gene family, and reads lacking a unique V-gene family were excluded. To address suspected cross-contamination and a sequencing artifact, a later analysis removed under 600 highly shared, low-generation-probability nucleotide sequences. In a later analysis, a clonal expansion index for each public chain was calculated from normalized within-repertoire ranks of inferred template counts. Generation probabilities in a later analysis came from a VDJ recombination model fitted to out-of-frame rearrangements, and those results were checked against IGoR. A later analysis scored TCR-TCR, TCR-HLA and TCR-CMV co-occurrence with hypergeometric tests, applying a repertoire-size bias correction to TCR pairs. False discovery rates were estimated in a later analysis by permuting HLA or CMV assignments 20 times. A later analysis grouped co-occurring TCRs with DBSCAN, adding TCRdist sequence similarity when clustering within HLA-allele-positive subsets. Co-occurrence clustering excluded repertoires with fewer than 30,000 or more than 120,000 public chains, plus five with anomalous nucleotide sharing. TCRdb stores this immuneACCESS table with in-frame sequences only. Part of the clones is absent; in the studies checked, under half of the shortfall reflects unresolved V genes, and no reason is known for the rest. The DNA was the basis for D and trimming; V, J and clone size are from that table. Counted in this sample were over 100,000 clones; 77% of them appeared once. The top ten constitute roughly 4.2% of the sample.

The source of this sequence is a male donor in good health and CMV-seropositive. Sequencing was carried out using PBMCs. Recombination joined TRBV6-6 with TRBJ1-5; TRBD1 could be the D gene, as 6 bases match. CDR3 region: CASKIDRFSNQPQHF. The sequenced DNA: TGTGCCAGCAAAATCGACAGGTTTAGCAATCAGCCCCAGCATTTT.